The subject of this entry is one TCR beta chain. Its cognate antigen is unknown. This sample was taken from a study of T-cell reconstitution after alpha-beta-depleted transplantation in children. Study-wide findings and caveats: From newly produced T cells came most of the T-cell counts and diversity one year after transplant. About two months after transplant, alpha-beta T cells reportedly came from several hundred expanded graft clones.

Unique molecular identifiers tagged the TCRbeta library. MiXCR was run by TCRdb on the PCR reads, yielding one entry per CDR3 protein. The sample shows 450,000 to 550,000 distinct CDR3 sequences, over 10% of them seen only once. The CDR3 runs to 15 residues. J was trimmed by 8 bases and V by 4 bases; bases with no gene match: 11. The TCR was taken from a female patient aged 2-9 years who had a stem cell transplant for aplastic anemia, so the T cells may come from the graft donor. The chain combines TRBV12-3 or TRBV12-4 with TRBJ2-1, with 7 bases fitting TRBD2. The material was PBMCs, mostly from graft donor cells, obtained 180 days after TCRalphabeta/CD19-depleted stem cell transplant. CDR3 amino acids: CASSSNGLGSDEQFF. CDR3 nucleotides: TGTGCCAGCAGTTCCAATGGACTAGGATCCGATGAGCAGTTCTTC.